This is a list of T cell receptor beta chains from one sample in a study of cytomegalovirus exposure and HLA in healthy donors. Repertoires were generated with immunoSEQ multiplex PCR, while TCRdb's copy carries only in-frame clones and drops some. The data show approximately 120,000 clones, with over 90% seen just once and roughly 1.2% held by the top ten. Input material: PBMCs. These receptors came from a woman aged 18 to 35 in good health and CMV-seronegative. CDR3s include the opening cysteine and the closing phenylalanine or tryptophan. A D gene is named only where the DNA matches it firmly. Clone size is not always given. Where it is, it says once, few, many or a class for expanded clones.

D	size	V	J	CDR3	DNA
NA	NA	TRBV29-1	TRBJ1-2	CSVVGQANGYTF	TGCAGCGTTGTGGGGCAGGCAAATGGCTACACCTTC
TRBD1	NA	TRBV7-3	TRBJ1-3	CASSLQGAPGNTIYF	TGTGCCAGCAGCCTCCAGGGGGCGCCTGGAAACACCATATATTTT
NA	NA	TRBV18	TRBJ2-5	CASSPRRGETQYF	TGTGCCAGCTCACCACGACGGGGAGAGACCCAGTACTTC
NA	NA	TRBV9	TRBJ2-5	CASSTPGGVREGETQYF	TGTGCCAGCAGCACCCCCGGCGGGGTCAGGGAAGGAGAGACCCAGTACTTC
TRBD1	NA	TRBV9	TRBJ1-3	CASSVEATGAGNTIYF	TGTGCCAGCAGCGTAGAAGCGACAGGGGCTGGAAACACCATATATTTT
TRBD1	NA	TRBV28	TRBJ1-5	CASSFLTGSGNQPQHF	TGTGCCAGCAGTTTCCTGACAGGGTCCGGCAATCAGCCCCAGCATTTT
TRBD1	NA	TRBV6-6	TRBJ2-3	CASSRTGGKTDTQYF	TGTGCCAGCAGTAGGACAGGGGGCAAGACAGATACGCAGTATTTT
TRBD1	once	TRBV5-1	TRBJ2-2	CASSSDRDTGELFF	TGCGCCAGCAGCTCCGACAGGGACACCGGGGAGCTGTTTTTT
TRBD2	NA	TRBV7-6	TRBJ2-2	CASSSSGAVGELFF	TGTGCCAGCAGCTCCAGCGGGGCTGTGGGGGAGCTGTTTTTT
TRBD2	NA	TRBV9	TRBJ2-7	CASSDPGLAGGEQYF	TGTGCCAGCAGCGACCCTGGACTAGCGGGAGGCGAGCAGTACTTC
NA	NA	TRBV6-5	TRBJ1-4	CASRAVGAGLFF	TGTGCCAGCAGGGCGGTTGGGGCCGGACTGTTTTTT
NA	NA	TRBV7-9	TRBJ2-2	CASSHKSLPGELFF	TGTGCCAGCAGCCACAAATCGTTACCCGGGGAGCTGTTTTTT
TRBD1	NA	TRBV6-6	TRBJ1-4	CASSHRGLGEKLFF	TGTGCCAGCAGTCACAGGGGGTTGGGGGAAAAACTGTTTTTT
TRBD1	once	TRBV25-1	TRBJ1-2	CASSDPRTGGGYGYTF	TGTGCCAGCAGTGATCCTAGGACAGGGGGCGGCTATGGCTACACCTTC
NA	NA	TRBV9	TRBJ2-5	CASSDPGRQTQYF	TGTGCCAGCAGCGATCCAGGGAGGCAGACCCAGTACTTC
NA	NA	TRBV6-6	TRBJ1-4	CASKEAATNEKLFF	TGTGCCAGCAAGGAGGCAGCAACTAATGAAAAACTGTTTTTT
NA	NA	TRBV14	TRBJ2-7	CASSPSSYEQYF	TGTGCCAGCAGCCCCAGCTCCTACGAGCAGTACTTC
NA	NA	TRBV6-4	TRBJ2-2	CASSDSMTGELFF	TGTGCCAGCAGTGACTCCATGACCGGGGAGCTGTTTTTT
NA	NA	TRBV5-4	TRBJ2-3	CASSIGAGLRTDTQYF	TGTGCCAGCTCGATCGGGGCGGGACTGCGCACAGATACGCAGTATTTT
NA	NA	TRBV2	TRBJ1-4	CASSVEGQVPEKLFF	TGTGCCAGCAGTGTTGAGGGCCAAGTTCCTGAAAAACTGTTTTTT
TRBD2	NA	TRBV4-1	TRBJ2-1	CASSQELAGWEQFF	TGCGCCAGCAGCCAAGAGCTAGCGGGATGGGAGCAGTTCTTC